The 15 T cell receptor beta chains below all came from one sample that was sequenced in a study of PD-L1 blockade in urothelial cancer. Time point of the sample: pretreatment peripheral blood. TCRdb's table, derived via immunoSEQ multiplex PCR, lists solely in-frame clones and lacks some. The sample has 50,000 or so clones; about 86% are singletons. Material: PBMCs, obtained around atezolizumab (anti-PD-L1) treatment. The receptors come from a man between 65 and 79 years old with urothelial cancer.

This chain uses TRBV7-8 with TRBJ1-1, with D possibly being TRBD1 (5 bases). This CDR3 has 14 residues. Trimming removed 1 base at V and 6 bases at J, with 12 bases between. Germline V gives CDR1 SGHVS, CDR2 FQNEAQ. CDR3 coding DNA: TGTGCCAGCAGCTTAGAGGGAGGGGTGGCTGAAGCTTTCTTT. Amino acids: CASSLEGGVAEAFF.

The chain links TRBV2 to TRBJ2-7; TRBD1 agrees at 7 bases. Unmatched junction bases numbered 8, after V lost 2 bases and J lost 4 bases. This CDR3 has 15 amino acids. CDR1 and CDR2 from the germline V gene are SNHLY and FYNNEI. For the CDR3, the DNA is TGTGCCAGCAGTGAAACCCGACAGGGCTCTTACGAGCAGTACTTC. It specifies CASSETRQGSYEQYF. The variable domain in full, completed from reference TRBV2 and TRBJ2-7, reads EPEVTQTPSHQVTQMGQEVILRCVPISNHLYFYWYRQILGQKVEFLVSFYNNEISEKSEIFDDQFSVERPDGSNFTLKIRSTKLEDSAMYFCASSETRQGSYEQYFGPGTRLTVT.

J is TRBJ2-3 and V is TRBV5-1; 7 positions agree with TRBD2. The CDR3 contains 13 residues. Germline V gives CDR1 SGHRS, CDR2 YFSETQ. The V gene end was trimmed by 6 bases and the J gene end by 11 bases; junction bases not matched to a gene: 12. The CDR3: CASTFPGRGEQYF. CDR3 coding DNA: TGCGCCAGCACCTTCCCAGGCCGGGGGGAGCAGTATTTT.

This sequence joins TRBV16 and TRBJ2-7; D is unresolved. The CDR3 contains 15 residues. Between the trimmed V and J ends, which lost 8 bases and 5 bases, there was a span of 22 bases. Germline V lookup: CDR1 KGHSY, CDR2 FQNENV. The CDR3 DNA reads as TGTGCCAGCGCTTCCTCCCCCGGGTTGCCGGACGAGCAGTACTTC. Amino acids: CASASSPGLPDEQYF.

The gene calls are TRBV18 and TRBJ2-3; 7 bases are a match to TRBD2. The CDR3 spans 18 residues. Germline V lookup: CDR1 KGHSH, CDR2 LQKENI. Trimming at V came to 2 bases and at J to 0 bases, leaving 11 bases not matched to a gene. This CDR3 reads CASSPRDLAATSTDTQYF. The CDR3 bases are TGTGCCAGCTCACCAAGGGACCTAGCGGCTACTAGCACAGATACGCAGTATTTT.

A few counts support this clone. This chain connects TRBV19 to TRBJ1-2; D may be TRBD1 (5 bases). CDR3 length: 11 residues. Germline values: CDR1 LNHDA, CDR2 SQIVND (reference sequence). V was pared by 6 bases and J by 6 bases, with 8 bases between. DNA of the CDR3: TGTGCCAGTAGGGAGGGGAATGGCTACACCTTC. It specifies CASREGNGYTF.

This clone was observed a handful of times. The chain carries TRBV7-3 and TRBJ2-2; a possible D gene is TRBD2 (5 bases). Germline lookup yields CDR1 SGHTA and CDR2 FQGTGA. Trimming left V 5 bases short and J 4 bases short, with 14 bases between. There are 15 residues in the CDR3. CDR3 DNA: TGTGCCAGCAGCCCGAATGGCGGGCGCACCGGGGAGCTGTTTTTT. Translated, it gives CASSPNGGRTGELFF.

V is TRBV7-9 and J is TRBJ2-5; D is unclear. The V gene's germline CDR1 is SEHNR and CDR2 FQNEAQ (reference sequence). The CDR3 has 12 residues. Trimming shortened V by 8 bases and J by 5 bases, and 12 bases separated the two germline ends. DNA of the CDR3: TGTGCCAGCGGATTCGACTGGGAGACCCAGTACTTC. It codes for CASGFDWETQYF.

The chain carries TRBV2 and TRBJ1-2, with 7 bases that match TRBD1. The germline gives CDR1 SNHLY, CDR2 FYNNEI. The CDR3 is 15 amino acids. With 0 bases clipped from V and 1 base from J, the junction kept 2 bases outside the gene matches. The CDR3 DNA is TGTGCCAGCAGTGAAGCGGGGACAGTTAACTATGGCTACACCTTC. This translates into CASSEAGTVNYGYTF. Combining the CDR3 with reference TRBV2 and TRBJ1-2 gives the whole variable domain EPEVTQTPSHQVTQMGQEVILRCVPISNHLYFYWYRQILGQKVEFLVSFYNNEISEKSEIFDDQFSVERPDGSNFTLKIRSTKLEDSAMYFCASSEAGTVNYGYTFGSGTRLTVV.

The genes are TRBV7-9 and TRBJ1-2, with D perhaps TRBD1 (6 bases). The CDR3 runs 13 residues. V shed 2 bases and J shed 7 bases, with 11 bases lying between them. CDR1 and CDR2 (germline): SEHNR, FQNEAQ (reference sequence). The CDR3 loop is CASSLHRDSGYTF. As DNA, the CDR3 is TGTGCCAGCAGCTTACACAGGGATTCTGGCTACACCTTC.

The chain couples TRBV7-2 to TRBJ2-5; possibly TRBD1 for D (6 bases). The CDR3 is made up of 13 amino acids. Germline CDR1 reads SGHTA; CDR2 reads FQGNSA. Trimming took off 1 base at V and 5 bases at J, with 8 bases between the two ends. CDR3 DNA sequence: TGTGCCAGCAGCTTAGGGGGGCCCGAGACCCAGTACTTC. The encoded protein is CASSLGGPETQYF.

Relative to its sample, this clone is medium-sized. The V call is TRBV30, the J call TRBJ2-7; TRBD1 aligns across 8 bases. Per the germline V gene, CDR1 is GTSNPN and CDR2 is SVGIG (reference sequence). V gave up 5 bases and J gave up 6 bases; unmatched junction bases: 9. This CDR3 has 13 residues. This chain's CDR3 is CAWASTGVSEQYF. In nucleotides, the CDR3 is TGTGCCTGGGCCTCGACAGGGGTTAGCGAGCAGTACTTC.

The V call is TRBV29-1, the J call TRBJ1-5; 11 bases agree with TRBD1. CDR1 is SQVTM and CDR2 is ANQGSEA in the germline V gene. There are 14 residues in the CDR3. V lost 6 bases, J lost 6 bases, and 7 bases stayed unmatched. CDR3 residues: CSVANGTGGQPQHF. The CDR3 region has the DNA TGCAGCGTCGCCAACGGGACAGGGGGTCAGCCCCAGCATTTT.

The chain employs TRBV11-2 and TRBJ2-7; TRBD2 matches at 7 bases. This CDR3 region has 13 residues. Losses at the gene ends were 0 bases for V and 5 bases for J; bases not matched to a gene: 1. Germline assignment: CDR1 SGHAT and CDR2 FQNNGV. The CDR3: CASSLDREDEQYF. The CDR3 nucleotides read TGTGCCAGCAGCTTAGATCGGGAGGACGAGCAGTACTTC. The variable domain in full, completed from reference TRBV11-2 and TRBJ2-7, reads EAGVAQSPRYKIIEKRQSVAFWCNPISGHATLYWYQQILGQGPKLLIQFQNNGVVDDSQLPKDRFSAERLKGVDSTLKIQPAKLEDSAVYLCASSLDREDEQYFGPGTRLTVT.

The gene calls are TRBV6-1 and TRBJ2-7; 11 bases line up with TRBD2. The CDR3 totals 18 residues. Germline CDR1 reads MNHNS; CDR2 reads SASEGT. V lost 2 bases, J lost 0 bases, and 9 bases stayed unmatched. CDR3 sequence: CASSESASGGYSSYEQYF. In nucleotides, the CDR3 is TGTGCCAGCAGTGAATCCGCTAGCGGGGGGTATAGCTCCTACGAGCAGTACTTC.